The 2 T cell receptor beta chains presented below share a single source sample, sequenced in a study of tumor-infiltrating lymphocytes in localized non-small cell lung cancer. Data came from immunoSEQ multiplex PCR; TCRdb stores just in-frame clones and leaves some out. Here the sample spans about 12,000 clones, approximately 80% being singletons. The sequencing sample was made of lung tumor tissue. The receptor source for this set is a human donor with non-small cell lung cancer.

This clone is a singleton in its sample. The rearrangement joins TRBV18 to TRBJ2-7; no reliable D call. This CDR3 has 14 amino acids. Trimming took 0 bases from V and 2 from J, leaving 8 bases between them. Germline V gene data show CDR1 as KGHSH and CDR2 as LQKENI. The DNA for the CDR3 is TGTGCCAGCTCACCACCGGACCGAGCCTACGAGCAGTACTTC. Translating gives CASSPPDRAYEQYF.

This clone came up once. The chain employs TRBV6-5 and TRBJ1-1; D not resolved. V gave up 6 bases and J gave up 1 base, with 12 bases separating them. Per germline, CDR1 MNHEY and CDR2 SVGAGI. The CDR3 sequence is 14 residues long. CDR3 loop: CASRFGSRNTEAFF. The CDR3 DNA is TGTGCCAGCAGGTTCGGATCCAGGAACACTGAAGCTTTCTTT.